A selection of T cell receptor beta chains follows, all from one sample in a study of identical twins. TCRdb re-called the 5' RACE reads through MiXCR, storing one row per CDR3 protein. The repertoire holds around 550,000 distinct CDR3 sequences, about 16% seen once, with roughly 0.42% in the top ten. These data also formed part of another study, on yellow fever vaccine responses in identical twins.

Sample: CD4+ T cells sorted from blood. These receptors were obtained from a young woman in good health. CDR3s include the opening cysteine and the closing phenylalanine or tryptophan. A D gene is named only where the DNA matches it firmly. A clone size is listed for some rows: how often the clone was seen (once, few, many), or a class if it is expanded.

d_call: TRBD2; cdr3_length: 16; j_call: TRBJ2-1; v_call: TRBV27; clone_size: .; cdr3_nt: TGTGCCAGCAGTCGCCATTTAGCGGGGGGCGGTAATGAGCAGTTCTTC; cdr3_aa: CASSRHLAGGGNEQFF
d_call: TRBD2; cdr3_length: 16; j_call: TRBJ2-1; v_call: TRBV24-1; clone_size: .; cdr3_nt: TGTGCCACCAGTGAATACGGACTAGCGGGGTACAATGAGCAGTTCTTC; cdr3_aa: CATSEYGLAGYNEQFF
d_call: .; cdr3_length: 16; j_call: TRBJ2-5; v_call: TRBV20-1; clone_size: few; cdr3_nt: TGCAGTGCTAGAGTGGGTGGGACTCTCGTACGAGAGACCCAGTACTTC; cdr3_aa: CSARVGGTLVRETQYF
d_call: .; cdr3_length: 12; j_call: TRBJ2-1; v_call: TRBV10-3; clone_size: .; cdr3_nt: TGTGCCATCAGTAGTTCCTACAATGAGCAGTTCTTC; cdr3_aa: CAISSSYNEQFF
d_call: .; cdr3_length: 11; j_call: TRBJ2-1; v_call: TRBV29-1; clone_size: many; cdr3_nt: TGCAGCGTTCTTTTGGGCCATGAGCAGTTCTTC; cdr3_aa: CSVLLGHEQFF
d_call: .; cdr3_length: 14; j_call: TRBJ2-6; v_call: TRBV25-1; clone_size: .; cdr3_nt: TGTGCCAGTTCAACCGGCTCTGGGGCCAACGTCCTGACTTTC; cdr3_aa: CASSTGSGANVLTF
d_call: TRBD1; cdr3_length: 14; j_call: TRBJ2-5; v_call: TRBV5-1; clone_size: .; cdr3_nt: TGCGCCAGCAGCATAGGACAGGTTCAAGAGACCCAGTACTTC; cdr3_aa: CASSIGQVQETQYF
d_call: TRBD2; cdr3_length: 17; j_call: TRBJ2-3; v_call: TRBV20-1; clone_size: .; cdr3_nt: TGCAGTGCTAGCAACGTGCGAGAGCGGGGTTACACAGATACGCAGTATTTT; cdr3_aa: CSASNVRERGYTDTQYF
d_call: TRBD1; cdr3_length: 16; j_call: TRBJ1-4; v_call: TRBV4-2; clone_size: few; cdr3_nt: TGTGCCAGCAGCCAAGGACAGGGGGCGGCTAATGAAAAACTGTTTTTT; cdr3_aa: CASSQGQGAANEKLFF
d_call: TRBD1; cdr3_length: 15; j_call: TRBJ1-5; v_call: TRBV20-1; clone_size: .; cdr3_nt: TGCAGTGCTAGAGCCTCCGGACAGGGAAATCAGCCCCAGCATTTT; cdr3_aa: CSARASGQGNQPQHF
d_call: .; cdr3_length: 13; j_call: TRBJ2-2; v_call: TRBV10-1; clone_size: .; cdr3_nt: TGCGCCAGCAGAATGACAGGCACCGGGGAGCTGTTTTTT; cdr3_aa: CASRMTGTGELFF
d_call: TRBD1; cdr3_length: 16; j_call: TRBJ2-1; v_call: TRBV10-1; clone_size: few; cdr3_nt: TGCGCCAGCAGTGATATTGGGACAGGGTCCTACAATGAGCAGTTCTTC; cdr3_aa: CASSDIGTGSYNEQFF
d_call: TRBD1; cdr3_length: 14; j_call: TRBJ2-3; v_call: TRBV5-1; clone_size: .; cdr3_nt: TGCGCCAGCAGCGACAGGGGGATTCCAGATACGCAGTATTTT; cdr3_aa: CASSDRGIPDTQYF
d_call: .; cdr3_length: 16; j_call: TRBJ1-1; v_call: TRBV6-4; clone_size: few; cdr3_nt: TGTGCCAGCAGTGATCAACCGAGTACCATGAACACTGAAGCTTTCTTT; cdr3_aa: CASSDQPSTMNTEAFF
d_call: .; cdr3_length: 12; j_call: TRBJ2-7; v_call: TRBV4-1; clone_size: .; cdr3_nt: TGCGCCAGCAGCCGCGGACAATACGAGCAGTACTTC; cdr3_aa: CASSRGQYEQYF
d_call: TRBD1; cdr3_length: 15; j_call: TRBJ2-2; v_call: TRBV12-3/TRBV12-4; clone_size: few; cdr3_nt: TGTGCCAGCAGTACCCGACAGGGAAACACCGGGGAGCTGTTTTTT; cdr3_aa: CASSTRQGNTGELFF
d_call: TRBD2; cdr3_length: 16; j_call: TRBJ2-7; v_call: TRBV4-2; clone_size: many; cdr3_nt: TGTGCCAGCAGCCAAGGAGACACTAGCGGGAGTGGCGAGCAGTACTTC; cdr3_aa: CASSQGDTSGSGEQYF
d_call: .; cdr3_length: 14; j_call: TRBJ2-5; v_call: TRBV5-1; clone_size: many; cdr3_nt: TGCGCCAGCAGCTACCTGGTGCCCGGAGAGACCCAGTACTTC; cdr3_aa: CASSYLVPGETQYF
d_call: .; cdr3_length: 14; j_call: TRBJ1-6; v_call: TRBV2; clone_size: .; cdr3_nt: TGTGCCAGTACCGGGCCTGGGTATAATTCACCCCTCCACTTT; cdr3_aa: CASTGPGYNSPLHF
d_call: .; cdr3_length: 16; j_call: TRBJ1-5; v_call: TRBV28; clone_size: .; cdr3_nt: TGTGCCAGCAGGGGGCCGAGCGGAGGGGCTAGTCAGCCCCAGCATTTT; cdr3_aa: CASRGPSGGASQPQHF
d_call: .; cdr3_length: 14; j_call: TRBJ2-1; v_call: TRBV5-1; clone_size: many; cdr3_nt: TGCGCCAGCAGCTTGGTGGGGCCCTACAATGAGCAGTTCTTC; cdr3_aa: CASSLVGPYNEQFF
d_call: TRBD2; cdr3_length: 17; j_call: TRBJ2-3; v_call: TRBV14; clone_size: few; cdr3_nt: TGTGCCAGCAGCCTTACCCTAGCGGGAACGGTCACAGATACGCAGTATTTT; cdr3_aa: CASSLTLAGTVTDTQYF
d_call: TRBD2; cdr3_length: 14; j_call: TRBJ2-1; v_call: TRBV11-3; clone_size: few; cdr3_nt: TGTGCCAGCAGCCCCGGGGGGGGATACAATGAGCAGTTCTTC; cdr3_aa: CASSPGGGYNEQFF
d_call: TRBD2; cdr3_length: 15; j_call: TRBJ2-1; v_call: TRBV9; clone_size: few; cdr3_nt: TGTGCCAGCACCGTAGATGCTAGCGGGAGGAATGAGCAGTTCTTC; cdr3_aa: CASTVDASGRNEQFF
d_call: .; cdr3_length: 15; j_call: TRBJ2-4; v_call: TRBV28; clone_size: .; cdr3_nt: TGTGCCAGCAGAACAGGGTCTCTAGCCAAAAACATTCAGTACTTC; cdr3_aa: CASRTGSLAKNIQYF
d_call: .; cdr3_length: 15; j_call: TRBJ1-3; v_call: TRBV5-1; clone_size: .; cdr3_nt: TGCGCCAGCACCCCACAGGGAGACTCTGGAAACACCATATATTTT; cdr3_aa: CASTPQGDSGNTIYF
d_call: .; cdr3_length: 12; j_call: TRBJ2-3; v_call: TRBV20-1; clone_size: few; cdr3_nt: TGCAGTGCTCCTCGACAGACAGATACGCAGTATTTT; cdr3_aa: CSAPRQTDTQYF
d_call: TRBD1; cdr3_length: 15; j_call: TRBJ1-5; v_call: TRBV7-2; clone_size: many; cdr3_nt: TGTGCCAGCAGCTTTTCCGGGACAGGGATTCAGCCCCAGCATTTT; cdr3_aa: CASSFSGTGIQPQHF
d_call: .; cdr3_length: 16; j_call: TRBJ1-5; v_call: TRBV9; clone_size: few; cdr3_nt: TGTGCCAGCAGCGGCTCCGGGACCACCGGGGAGCAGCCCCAGCATTTT; cdr3_aa: CASSGSGTTGEQPQHF
d_call: .; cdr3_length: 14; j_call: TRBJ2-3; v_call: TRBV24-1; clone_size: few; cdr3_nt: TGTGCCACCAGTGAGGGGTCGGTGACAGATACGCAGTATTTT; cdr3_aa: CATSEGSVTDTQYF
d_call: TRBD1; cdr3_length: 13; j_call: TRBJ1-4; v_call: TRBV12-3/TRBV12-4; clone_size: few; cdr3_nt: TGTGCCAGCAGTTCGACAGGGTGGGAAAAACTGTTTTTT; cdr3_aa: CASSSTGWEKLFF
d_call: TRBD1; cdr3_length: 16; j_call: TRBJ2-1; v_call: TRBV7-3; clone_size: .; cdr3_nt: TGTGCCAGCAGCCTAGTACAGGGGAAGTCCTACAATGAGCAGTTCTTC; cdr3_aa: CASSLVQGKSYNEQFF
d_call: .; cdr3_length: 14; j_call: TRBJ1-1; v_call: TRBV6-1; clone_size: few; cdr3_nt: TGTGCCAGCAGTGACAGGGACATGAACACTGAAGCTTTCTTT; cdr3_aa: CASSDRDMNTEAFF
d_call: .; cdr3_length: 15; j_call: TRBJ1-2; v_call: TRBV28; clone_size: many; cdr3_nt: TGTGCCAGCACCGAAGGCCAACAGAAATTAAGAGGCTACACCTTC; cdr3_aa: CASTEGQQKLRGYTF
d_call: .; cdr3_length: 13; j_call: TRBJ1-1; v_call: TRBV5-6; clone_size: few; cdr3_nt: TGTGCCAGCAGCTTTGAGATAAACACTGAAGCTTTCTTT; cdr3_aa: CASSFEINTEAFF
d_call: .; cdr3_length: 14; j_call: TRBJ2-5; v_call: TRBV20-1; clone_size: many; cdr3_nt: TGCAGTGCCGAATTTGGGGTTTTTGGGGAGACCCAGTACTTC; cdr3_aa: CSAEFGVFGETQYF
d_call: .; cdr3_length: 16; j_call: TRBJ2-7; v_call: TRBV6-5; clone_size: .; cdr3_nt: TGTGCCAGCAGTTACTCGAGGACAGTTCACTCCTACGAGCAGTACTTC; cdr3_aa: CASSYSRTVHSYEQYF
d_call: .; cdr3_length: 15; j_call: TRBJ2-1; v_call: TRBV7-9; clone_size: few; cdr3_nt: TGTGCCAGCGGTAGACTCTACGAGAGAAACAATGAGCAGTTCTTC; cdr3_aa: CASGRLYERNNEQFF
d_call: TRBD2; cdr3_length: 16; j_call: TRBJ2-3; v_call: TRBV7-2; clone_size: .; cdr3_nt: TGTGCCAGCAGCTTATTAGGCGGGGGGGCCGGAGATACGCAGTATTTT; cdr3_aa: CASSLLGGGAGDTQYF
d_call: .; cdr3_length: 15; j_call: TRBJ1-1; v_call: TRBV6-1; clone_size: few; cdr3_nt: TGTGCCAGCAGTCCAAATACAGGTTGGAACACTGAAGCTTTCTTT; cdr3_aa: CASSPNTGWNTEAFF
d_call: .; cdr3_length: 18; j_call: TRBJ2-3; v_call: TRBV10-3; clone_size: .; cdr3_nt: TGTGCCATCAGAGTTTTCGGGCGGGAAACCGGGGGGCCAGATACGCAGTATTTT; cdr3_aa: CAIRVFGRETGGPDTQYF
d_call: .; cdr3_length: 15; j_call: TRBJ2-1; v_call: TRBV28; clone_size: few; cdr3_nt: TGTGCCAGCAGTTTCCCCCGCCTCGACGGCAATGAGCAGTTCTTC; cdr3_aa: CASSFPRLDGNEQFF
d_call: TRBD1; cdr3_length: 13; j_call: TRBJ1-3; v_call: TRBV29-1; clone_size: .; cdr3_nt: TGCAGCGTTACGACAGGGTCCGGAAACACCATATATTTT; cdr3_aa: CSVTTGSGNTIYF
d_call: .; cdr3_length: 14; j_call: TRBJ1-1; v_call: TRBV6-5; clone_size: .; cdr3_nt: TGTGCCAGCAGTTACCAGCGTGCGAACACTGAAGCTTTCTTT; cdr3_aa: CASSYQRANTEAFF
d_call: TRBD2; cdr3_length: 14; j_call: TRBJ2-3; v_call: TRBV6-1; clone_size: .; cdr3_nt: TGTGCCAGCAGGATAGCGGGAGCGGGAGATACGCAGTATTTT; cdr3_aa: CASRIAGAGDTQYF
d_call: TRBD1; cdr3_length: 19; j_call: TRBJ1-5; v_call: TRBV6-4; clone_size: .; cdr3_nt: TGTACCAGCAGTTTGAGAGGTATAGGCCAGGGGGTTAGCAATCAGCCCCAGCATTTT; cdr3_aa: CTSSLRGIGQGVSNQPQHF
d_call: .; cdr3_length: 16; j_call: TRBJ2-1; v_call: TRBV11-2; clone_size: .; cdr3_nt: TGTGCCAGCAGCCCCAGGGGCGGGGACAGTAACAATGAGCAGTTCTTC; cdr3_aa: CASSPRGGDSNNEQFF
d_call: TRBD1; cdr3_length: 16; j_call: TRBJ1-5; v_call: TRBV12-3/TRBV12-4; clone_size: .; cdr3_nt: TGTGCCAGCAGTTTGGGACAGGTAATTAGCAATCAGCCCCAGCATTTT; cdr3_aa: CASSLGQVISNQPQHF
d_call: .; cdr3_length: 16; j_call: TRBJ2-3; v_call: TRBV25-1; clone_size: .; cdr3_nt: TGTGCCAGCAGTGAGCCGGGCAGGGAAATGACAGATACGCAGTATTTT; cdr3_aa: CASSEPGREMTDTQYF
d_call: TRBD2; cdr3_length: 15; j_call: TRBJ2-1; v_call: TRBV5-1; clone_size: few; cdr3_nt: TGCGCCAGCAGCTCGCTAGCGGGAGGTGGCAATGAGCAGTTCTTC; cdr3_aa: CASSSLAGGGNEQFF
d_call: .; cdr3_length: 14; j_call: TRBJ2-7; v_call: TRBV20-1; clone_size: few; cdr3_nt: TGCAGTGCTAGAGATCCGGGGGGAGGGGGCGAGCAGTACTTC; cdr3_aa: CSARDPGGGGEQYF
d_call: TRBD2; cdr3_length: 14; j_call: TRBJ2-3; v_call: TRBV5-6; clone_size: many; cdr3_nt: TGTGCCAGCAGCTTCGGGGGGGTGACAGATACGCAGTATTTT; cdr3_aa: CASSFGGVTDTQYF
d_call: .; cdr3_length: 13; j_call: TRBJ1-1; v_call: TRBV14; clone_size: .; cdr3_nt: TGTGCCAGCAGCCAAGATTGGGACACTGAAGCTTTCTTT; cdr3_aa: CASSQDWDTEAFF
d_call: .; cdr3_length: 13; j_call: TRBJ2-3; v_call: TRBV20-1; clone_size: once; cdr3_nt: TGCAGTGCGCGACGGGACCACACAGATACGCAGTATTTT; cdr3_aa: CSARRDHTDTQYF